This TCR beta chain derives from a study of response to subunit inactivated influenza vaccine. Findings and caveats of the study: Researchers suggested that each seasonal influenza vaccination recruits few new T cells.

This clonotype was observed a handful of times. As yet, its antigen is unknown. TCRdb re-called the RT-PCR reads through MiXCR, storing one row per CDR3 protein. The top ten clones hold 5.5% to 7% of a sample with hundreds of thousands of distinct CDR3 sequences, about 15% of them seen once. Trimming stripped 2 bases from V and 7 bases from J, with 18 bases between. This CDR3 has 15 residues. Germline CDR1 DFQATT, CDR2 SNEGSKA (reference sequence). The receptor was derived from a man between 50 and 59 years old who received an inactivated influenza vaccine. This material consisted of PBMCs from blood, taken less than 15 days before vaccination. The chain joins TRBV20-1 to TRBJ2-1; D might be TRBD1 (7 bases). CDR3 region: CSARSGGGTKNEQFF. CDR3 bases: TGCAGTGCTAGATCAGGAGGGGGCACAAAAAATGAGCAGTTCTTC.